This T cell receptor (beta chain) is drawn from a study of beta chain features in type 1 diabetes. Isolated RNA was reverse transcribed in full, so expressed TCRB transcripts were sequenced. The average read count of naive, central memory and regulatory T cell samples was some 3.5 million. Generated by immunoSEQ multiplex PCR, the TCRdb table keeps only in-frame clones and is missing some. The table has some 63,000 clones, 45% to 50% seen once; the top ten hold about 0.7%. The CDR3 loop spans 14 amino acids. V was cut by 5 bases and J by 1 base, with 8 bases left in between. Germline lookup yields CDR1 SGHTA and CDR2 FQGNSA. Study conclusions and caveats: Compared with healthy donors, patients appeared to share more similar naive, central memory and regulatory TCRB repertoires. Among patients with Type 1 diabetes, TCRB CDR3s were moderately but significantly shorter in every one of the four CD4+ subsets.

For this clone: The antigen is undetermined.

Via the markers CD45RO/CCR7/CD25/CD127/CD95/CD27, stem cell-like memory, regulatory, central memory and naive CD4+ cells were sorted. Sequencing used central memory CD4+ T cells from blood. This receptor was obtained from a man between 25 and 39 years old with type 1 diabetes. The chain combines TRBV7-2 with TRBJ2-2; D may be TRBD2 (5 bases). This chain's CDR3 is CASSPSGNTGELFF. DNA for the CDR3: TGTGCCAGCAGCCCGAGCGGGAACACCGGGGAGCTGTTTTTT.